This T cell receptor (beta chain) was captured in a study of cytomegalovirus exposure and HLA in healthy donors (dated by TCRdb to about 2017). Some background on the complete study: An earlier analysis of roughly 610 of the donors reported 276 Gb of sequence data and some 110 million unique TCR beta sequences obtained from 150 million to 200 million T cells. Alongside the repertoire data, information on donor age, sex, ethnicity and CMV serostatus was compiled. Roughly 320 gigabases of sequencing data and 70 million to 100 million unique TCR sequences made up an early release that covered some 640 HLA-typed donors. All discovery cohort repertoires had been generated using a single sequencing platform. Typing coverage varied by locus: about 629-640 donors for A, B, C, DRB1 and DQB1; under 550 for DQA1; more than 600 for DPA1; roughly 470 for DPB1. A later analysis re-analyzed previously published TCR beta repertoires from hundreds of donors and added high-resolution HLA genotyping to study TCR occurrence patterns. To decide whether each TCR beta V gene segment behaved as functional or pseudogenic, an earlier analysis of approximately 590 of the donors relied on high-throughput TCR beta sequencing. Both class I and class II loci were covered by HLA typing, at four-digit resolution. The study was designed to test whether signatures of past pathogen exposure could be identified by cataloging public T cell receptors. Rather than using new phenotypic data, the later analysis identified candidate immune exposures from TCR beta sequences and from how often those sequences occurred across donors. Using immunosequencing, the study profiled T cell repertoires from roughly 650 subjects and related those repertoires to cytomegalovirus serostatus. Besides the first cohort of 550 to 750 subjects, a separate validation cohort made up of 120 or so different subjects was used. Genome-wide SNP genotypes for about 65% of the roughly 670 donors were used in a later genetic analysis, which treated that subset as a discovery cohort. Roughly five DR-DQ haplotypes were handled as single units for association and clustering because linkage in the cohort was strong. Across about 380 genotyped donors of the cohort, an average of about 200,000 unique TCR beta nucleotide sequences per donor were sequenced, and approximately 19% of those sequences were non-productive. Of the 300 to 500 genotyped donors, less than 85% were placed in the genetic ancestry cluster associated with self-reported Caucasian donors. The study combined high-throughput TCR immunosequencing, statistical association of individual TCRs with disease status, and machine learning to predict cytomegalovirus infection status.

The library was made by the immunoSEQ multiplex PCR assay. For the multiplex PCR, a mixture combining 60 forward primers for TCR Vbeta segments and 13 reverse primers for TCR Jbeta segments was used. A multiplex PCR assay on genomic DNA amplified the CDR3 region of rearranged TCR beta genes. The amplified TCR beta libraries were sequenced on the Illumina HiSeq System as 87-base-pair reads. From the authors' description of their analysis: A later analysis counted tens of millions of unique TCR beta chains across the 650 to 800 repertoires, and roughly 11 million of these chains were shared by at least two donors. Raw reads were error-corrected and collapsed into unique sequences by a nearest-neighbor algorithm in which closely related sequences were merged to remove PCR and sequencing errors. V, D and J gene segments were assigned by aligning CDR3 sequences to IMGT reference sequences. Each retained sequence needed at least a six-nucleotide match to both a V gene segment and a J gene segment. Rearrangements were called productive when the CDR3 lacked stop codons and stayed in frame with V and J; all others were non-productive. Following IMGT convention, CDR3 was defined as the stretch from the second conserved V-encoded cysteine up to the conserved J-encoded phenylalanine. In an earlier analysis of approximately 500 of the donors, sequences lacking an unambiguous match to a single V gene segment were excluded. An earlier analysis of about 600 of the donors called V segments functional above 56.7% productive rearrangements and segregating when the between-donor standard deviation exceeded 5%. A statistical classification framework was built to diagnose cytomegalovirus status from the catalog of TCR beta chain sequences. V and J gene assignment, in a later analysis, came from comparing TCR nucleotide sequences with IMGT/GENE-DB human TR gene sequences. The TCRdist pipeline was used in a later analysis to assign CDR3 sequences and most-parsimonious VDJ recombination scenarios. In a later analysis, each TCR beta chain was defined by its CDR3 amino acid sequence together with its V-gene family, and reads without a unique V-gene family were excluded. In a later analysis, 550 to 650 highly shared, low-generation-probability nucleotide sequences were removed to address suspected cross-contamination and a sequencing artifact. In a later analysis, a clonal expansion index for each public chain was calculated from normalized within-repertoire ranks of inferred template counts. Generation probabilities in a later analysis came from a VDJ recombination model fitted to out-of-frame rearrangements, and those results were checked against IGoR. Hypergeometric tests were used in a later analysis to score TCR-TCR, TCR-HLA and TCR-CMV co-occurrence, with a repertoire-size bias correction applied to the TCR pairs. False discovery rates were estimated in a later analysis by permuting HLA or CMV assignments 20 times. In a later analysis, co-occurring TCRs were grouped with DBSCAN, and TCRdist sequence similarity was added when clustering was performed within HLA-allele-positive subsets. For co-occurrence clustering, repertoires with fewer than 30,000 or more than 120,000 public chains were excluded, along with about five repertoires with anomalous nucleotide sharing. TCRdb carries this immuneACCESS record with in-frame sequences only. Its versions omit some clonotypes, under half of them owing to an unresolved V gene in the studies checked, with the rest unexplained. For V, J and clone size, that table is used; D and trimming come from the DNA. In this sample the table shows about 100,000 clones, about 76% of which occur a single time. The ten largest clones add up to roughly 7% of the sample.

In total, just over 650 healthy bone marrow donors made up the cohort. Cohort members were all nominally healthy when sampled, although unrecorded immune exposures were likely present. The donor tested CMV seropositive, placing the donor among the approximately 310 seropositive members of the cohort. Each donor provided a peripheral blood sample, and peripheral blood mononuclear cells were used for TCR beta sequencing. Genomic DNA extraction from the blood cell samples was performed with the Qiagen DNeasy Blood Extraction Kit. The CDR3 spans 13 residues, from the cysteine through the phenylalanine. The kept DNA is CDR3 alone, 39 bases in frame from the first base. Trimming costs V 0 bases and J 5 bases, and their ends lie 5 bases apart. Taken from the germline V gene, the CDR1 and CDR2 loops are MGHRA and YSYEKL. Note on this clone: Its antigen is not yet known. One base away there is no much larger clone; base qualities are not given.

General conclusions and limits of the study: Because HLA typing was unavailable for some donors at each locus, only the typed subset was used in association tests. In a later genetic analysis, a missense DCLRE1C variant was associated with V-gene and J-gene trimming of TCR beta chains, and the association was replicated in an independent cohort. For the cohort, immune exposure information was limited to CMV serostatus. Linkage disequilibrium might explain the correlated functional status among segregating V segments, but an unknown experimental factor could not be ruled out. Compared with the roughly 710-donor mean, donors in an Asian-associated ancestry cluster had fewer N-insertions in productive TCRs, according to a later genetic analysis. The sequencing pipeline was judged likely to have produced a cluster of highly shared sequence variants as a technical artifact. Only TCR beta chains were sequenced in this cohort, and the absence of alpha or paired-chain data limited detectable features. The presence/absence analyses assumed that sequencing depth was roughly uniform across donors, and that assumption may not be true. A later analysis found that HLA-associated TCR beta chains were more clonally expanded and had lower generation probabilities than equally common non-associated chains. According to a later analysis, most CMV-associated TCR beta chains appeared to be HLA-restricted, and the HLA associations seemed to be driven largely by CMV exposure. The classifier was reported to diagnose cytomegalovirus status with high specificity and sensitivity in both the original and validation cohorts. In a later analysis, TCR association rates were found to vary across HLA loci, with the most associated TCRs seen for DRB1 alleles and the fewest for HLA-C alleles. Broadly in line with IMGT annotations, most TCR beta V segments showed up in productive rearrangements about 90% or about 30% of the time in an earlier analysis of about 500 of the donors. A few of the identified cytomegalovirus-associated TCR beta chains were confirmed in vitro to be specific for cytomegalovirus antigens. According to the authors, the approach could potentially be generalized to other disease states and immunological phenotypes. A further reported finding was that TCR beta sequences accurately predicted the HLA-A and HLA-B alleles for most subjects in the first cohort. Because counts were too low, some 17 rarely observed V segments, including chromosome 9 orphons, were excluded from the earlier analysis of 500 to 700 of the donors. The 87-base-pair reads could not distinguish some IMGT-functional V segments, including TRBV6-2 and TRBV6-3, so those segments were excluded. A later analysis reported that several top co-occurrence clusters appeared linked to parvovirus B19, influenza, CMV and Epstein-Barr virus. Specific HLA alleles were associated with 16,951 TCR beta sequences at a false discovery rate of 0.05 in a later analysis. Most TCR sequences were observed very rarely across donors, whereas some public TCRs were present in many individuals. Assigning TCR associations to individual alleles was difficult when HLA alleles, especially DR and DQ, strongly co-occurred. The study gave a list of some 150 TCR beta chains associated with cytomegalovirus.

The sequenced sample was PBMCs. The chain was built from TRBV4-1 and TRBJ1-5, with the D gene too uncertain to name. The source is a man aged 35-49 years in good health and CMV-seropositive. CDR3 loop: CASSQDPDQPQHF. The nucleotide sequence is given as TGCGCCAGCAGCCAAGATCCTGATCAGCCCCAGCATTTT.